This TCR beta chain emerged from a study of spatial heterogeneity in lung cancer. As for the study in general: The mean occurrence of each unique TCR and UMI combination in raw reads exceeded 9.5. Study-level findings and limits: Mutation tallies in tumors tracked expanded intratumoral alpha and beta TCR counts.

Regarding time point: sample taken at primary tumor resection. Unsorted whole RNA samples from tumor, nontumor lung or frozen PBMC were sequenced. TCRdb re-analysed the 5' RACE reads in MiXCR, keeping a single row per CDR3 protein. The table includes some 3,000 distinct CDR3 sequences, over 15% detected once. CDR3 length: 14 amino acids. The germline V gene has CDR1 LGHDT and CDR2 YNNKEL (reference sequence). Trimming removed 0 bases from V and 7 bases from J, with 10 bases in between. For this clonotype: Its antigen is still unknown.

The chain employs TRBV3-1 and TRBJ1-5, with D perhaps TRBD1 (5 bases). This TCR was sampled from a male donor with early-stage non-small cell lung cancer. Sequencing used lung tumor tissue, obtained at surgery. CDR3 sequence: CASSQDRVGQPQHF. CDR3 in DNA: TGTGCCAGCAGCCAAGACAGGGTTGGACAGCCCCAGCATTTT.